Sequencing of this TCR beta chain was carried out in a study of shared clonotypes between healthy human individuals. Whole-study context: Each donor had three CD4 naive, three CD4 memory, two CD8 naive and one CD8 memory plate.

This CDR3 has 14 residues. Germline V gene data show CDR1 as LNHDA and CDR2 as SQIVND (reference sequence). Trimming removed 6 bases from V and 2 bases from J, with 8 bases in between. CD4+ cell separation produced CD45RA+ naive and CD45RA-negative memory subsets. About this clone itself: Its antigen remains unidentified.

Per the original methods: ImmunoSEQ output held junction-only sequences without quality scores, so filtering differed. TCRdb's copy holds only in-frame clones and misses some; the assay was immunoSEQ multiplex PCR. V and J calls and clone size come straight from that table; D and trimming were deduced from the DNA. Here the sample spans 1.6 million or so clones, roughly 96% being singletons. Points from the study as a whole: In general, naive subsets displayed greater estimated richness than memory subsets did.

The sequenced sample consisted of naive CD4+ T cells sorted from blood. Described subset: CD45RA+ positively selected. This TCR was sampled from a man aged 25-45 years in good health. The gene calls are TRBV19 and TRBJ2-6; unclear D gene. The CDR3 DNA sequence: TGTGCCAGTAGGACCGCAGCTGGGGCCAACGTCCTGACTTTC. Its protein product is CASRTAAGANVLTF.